The 5 T cell receptor beta chains in this list originate from one sample, sequenced in a study of OX40 agonist ivuxolimab in advanced cancers. Assay used: immunoSEQ multiplex PCR; TCRdb lists only in-frame clones, some missing. The sample contains some 28,000 clones, approximately 90% of which appear only once. The sequences come from CD4+ or CD8+ T cells sorted from blood, collected in a trial of the OX40 agonist ivuxolimab. All receptors derive from an adult with an advanced solid tumor such as melanoma, head and neck, liver or kidney cancer.

The V gene is TRBV6-1, the J gene TRBJ2-2; no firm D call. The ends were cut back, 2 bases at V and 4 bases at J, with 14 bases in the middle. Germline V gives CDR1 MNHNS, CDR2 SASEGT. The CDR3 is 16 amino acids. The CDR3 reads CASSELISGPTGELFF. DNA for the CDR3: TGTGCCAGCAGTGAACTGATTTCAGGTCCCACCGGGGAGCTGTTTTTT.

This clone is a singleton in its sample. The V call is TRBV27, the J call TRBJ2-1; 7 nucleotides line up with TRBD2. The CDR3 extends over 14 amino acids. Germline CDR1 MNHEY, CDR2 SMNVEV (reference sequence). The V gene end was trimmed by 6 bases and the J gene end by 3 bases; junction bases not matched to a gene: 5. Here the CDR3 DNA reads TGTGCCAGCAGGTCTAGCGGATACTACAATGAGCAGTTCTTC. It yields the protein CASRSSGYYNEQFF.

The V and J genes are TRBV19 and TRBJ1-2, with TRBD1 matching 7 bases. The germline V gene encodes CDR1 LNHDA and CDR2 SQIVND (reference sequence). Trimming at V came to 3 bases and at J to 0 bases, leaving 10 bases not matched to a gene. The CDR3 has 17 amino acids. The CDR3 coding sequence is TGTGCCAGTAGTATTCTTCTTTGGGACAGTACTAACTATGGCTACACCTTC. It translates to CASSILLWDSTNYGYTF. Full variable domain (rest looked up from reference TRBV19 and TRBJ1-2): DGGITQSPKYLFRKEGQNVTLSCEQNLNHDAMYWYRQDPGQGLRLIYYSQIVNDFQKGDIAEGYSVSREKKESFPLTVTSAQKNPTAFYLCASSILLWDSTNYGYTFGSGTRLTVV.

The table lists this clone with a count of one. The chain carries TRBV19 and TRBJ2-2; D is uncertain. The CDR3 has 14 amino acids. V lost 3 bases and J lost 0, with 5 bases in between. From germline, CDR1 is LNHDA and CDR2 SQIVND (reference sequence). In nucleotides, the CDR3 is TGTGCCAGTAGTATCGGGCCGAACACCGGGGAGCTGTTTTTT. Translating gives CASSIGPNTGELFF.

This chain connects TRBV27 to TRBJ2-5, with D unclear. V gave up 6 bases and J gave up 0 bases, with 5 bases separating them. Germline V gives CDR1 MNHEY, CDR2 SMNVEV (reference sequence). CDR3 length: 12 residues. The DNA of the CDR3 is TGTGCCAGCAGGGGTGACCAAGAGACCCAGTACTTC. Amino acid sequence: CASRGDQETQYF.